A single sample gave rise to the 6 T cell receptor beta chains below, sequenced in a study of TIL therapy for anti-PD-1-resistant metastatic lung cancer. Time point reported: pre-treatment sample, taken before nivolumab and TIL therapy. Sequencing used immunoSEQ v3. The method was immunoSEQ multiplex PCR; TCRdb's version includes in-frame clones alone and lacks a portion of them. The table lists under 15,000 clones, about 80% of them singletons. The sequences come from blood, collected at baseline. The receptors here all came from a person between 25 and 80 years old with non-small cell lung cancer.

DNA of the CDR3: TGTGCCAGCAGTACCGGGACAGGGGACTACGAGCAGTACTTC. Its translation is CASSTGTGDYEQYF. This chain uses TRBV4-2 with TRBJ2-7, with 10 bases lining up with TRBD1. From germline, CDR1 is LGHNA and CDR2 YNFKEQ. Unmatched junction bases numbered 5, after V lost 6 bases and J lost 3 bases. CDR3 length: 14 amino acids.

In the case of this clone: The junction departs from the called germline gene at one end, perhaps through a read error. The chain carries TRBV9 and TRBJ2-1, with D perhaps TRBD1 (5 bases). Germline values: CDR1 SGDLS, CDR2 YYNGEE. The CDR3 loop spans 15 amino acids. CDR3 DNA sequence: TGTGCCAGCAGCCCCAGGGCAAGCTCCCACAATGAGCAGTTCTTC. Its translation is CASSPRASSHNEQFF.

This chain joins TRBV6-1 and TRBJ2-7, with 7 positions matching TRBD2. Trimming at V came to 5 bases and at J to 3 bases, leaving 1 base not matched to a gene. The germline V gene has CDR1 MNHNS and CDR2 SASEGT. The CDR3 spans 12 residues. This chain's CDR3 is CASSWGGYEQYF. Here the CDR3 DNA reads TGTGCCAGCAGTTGGGGGGGCTACGAGCAGTACTTC.

The chain uses TRBV7-9 and TRBJ2-5, with 7 positions matching TRBD1. CDR1 SEHNR and CDR2 FQNEAQ come from the germline V gene (reference sequence). J lost 1 base, V lost 4 bases, and 3 bases had no gene match. The CDR3 loop spans 14 amino acids. The CDR3 sequence is CASSYGTVQETQYF. The CDR3 DNA sequence: TGTGCCAGCAGCTATGGGACAGTCCAAGAGACCCAGTACTTC. The full variable domain, in which reference TRBV7-9 and TRBJ2-5 provide the parts outside the CDR3, is DTGVSQNPRHKITKRGQNVTFRCDPISEHNRLYWYRQTLGQGPEFLTYFQNEAQLEKSRLLSDRFSAERPKGSFSTLEIQRTEQGDSAMYLCASSYGTVQETQYFGPGTRLLVL.

There are a few counts of this clone. The chain links TRBV6-6 to TRBJ1-1, with no clear D. Germline values: CDR1 MNHNY, CDR2 SVGAGI (reference sequence). Trimming left V 5 bases short and J 5 bases short, with 9 bases between. This CDR3 contains 12 residues. The CDR3 DNA follows: TGTGCCAGCAGTCCGGGAGGAACTGAAGCTTTCTTT. Encoded protein: CASSPGGTEAFF.

V is TRBV5-1 and J is TRBJ2-2; D ambiguous. Trimming pared 1 base from V and 0 bases from J, leaving 10 bases between. Per the germline V gene, CDR1 is SGHRS and CDR2 is YFSETQ. This CDR3 region has 16 residues. Here the CDR3 reads CASSLYGSANTGELFF. The DNA of the CDR3 is TGCGCCAGCAGCTTGTATGGATCCGCGAACACCGGGGAGCTGTTTTTT. The full variable domain, its missing parts supplied by reference TRBV5-1 and TRBJ2-2, is KAGVTQTPRYLIKTRGQQVTLSCSPISGHRSVSWYQQTPGQGLQFLFEYFSETQRNKGNFPGRFSGRQFSNSRSEMNVSTLELGDSALYLCASSLYGSANTGELFFGEGSRLTVL.